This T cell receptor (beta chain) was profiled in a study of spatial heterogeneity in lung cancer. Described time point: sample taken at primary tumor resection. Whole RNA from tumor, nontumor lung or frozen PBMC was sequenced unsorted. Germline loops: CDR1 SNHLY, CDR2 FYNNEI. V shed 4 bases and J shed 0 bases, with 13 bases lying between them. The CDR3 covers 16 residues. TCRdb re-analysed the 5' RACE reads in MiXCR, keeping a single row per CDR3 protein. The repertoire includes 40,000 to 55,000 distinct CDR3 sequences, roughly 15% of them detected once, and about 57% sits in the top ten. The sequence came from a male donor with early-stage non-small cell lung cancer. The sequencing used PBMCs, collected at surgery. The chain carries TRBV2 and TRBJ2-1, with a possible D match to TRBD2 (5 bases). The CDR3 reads CASSGGTGSSYNEQFF. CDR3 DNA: TGTGCCAGCAGTGGGGGAACGGGGAGCTCCTACAATGAGCAGTTCTTC.